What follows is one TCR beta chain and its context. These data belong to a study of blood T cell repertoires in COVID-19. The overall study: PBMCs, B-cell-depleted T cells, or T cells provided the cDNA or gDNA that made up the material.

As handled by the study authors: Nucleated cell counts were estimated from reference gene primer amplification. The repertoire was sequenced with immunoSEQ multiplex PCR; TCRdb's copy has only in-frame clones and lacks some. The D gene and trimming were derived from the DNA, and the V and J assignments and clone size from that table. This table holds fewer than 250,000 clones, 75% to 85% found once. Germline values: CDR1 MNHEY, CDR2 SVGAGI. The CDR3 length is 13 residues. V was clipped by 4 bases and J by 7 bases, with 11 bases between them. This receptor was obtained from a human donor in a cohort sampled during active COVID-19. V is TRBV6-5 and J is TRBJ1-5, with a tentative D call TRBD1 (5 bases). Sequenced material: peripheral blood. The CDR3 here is CASSSGLGQPQHF. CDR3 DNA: TGTGCCAGCAGTTCAGGGTTGGGGCAGCCCCAGCATTTT.